These 23 T cell receptor beta chains came from one sample sequenced in a study of cytomegalovirus exposure and HLA in healthy donors. Use of 60 Vbeta and 13 Jbeta primers characterized the PCR. Profiling relied on immunoSEQ multiplex PCR, and the TCRdb table lists in-frame clones only, not all of them. The table lists approximately 260,000 clones, approximately 84% of them singletons. The sample consisted of PBMCs. The source of these receptors is a woman aged 40 to 55 in good health and CMV-seropositive.

The chain links TRBV28 to TRBJ2-3, with D maybe TRBD2 (6 bases). This CDR3 region has 14 residues. V shed 6 bases and J shed 0 bases, with 10 bases lying between them. Germline CDR1 is MDHEN and CDR2 is SYDVKM. The CDR3 loop reads CASRRDPSTDTQYF. The CDR3 coding sequence is TGTGCCAGCAGGCGGGACCCCAGCACAGATACGCAGTATTTT.

This sequence joins TRBV10-3 and TRBJ2-7; no firm D call. Germline V CDR1 and CDR2: ENHRY, SYGVKD. Trimming took off 4 bases at V and 1 base at J, with 8 bases between the two ends. CDR3 size: 13 residues. The CDR3 loop is CAISGSISYEQYF. The CDR3 nucleotides read TGTGCCATCAGTGGCAGTATTTCCTACGAGCAGTACTTC.

The chain links TRBV4-2 to TRBJ2-3; the D gene is possibly TRBD2 (5 bases). There are 17 residues in the CDR3. Germline CDR1 LGHNA, CDR2 YNFKEQ. Trimming took off 6 bases at V and 1 base at J, with 20 bases between the two ends. CDR3 sequence: CASSTRAALFGTDTQYF. In DNA, the CDR3 is TGTGCCAGCAGTACCCGAGCGGCCCTTTTCGGCACAGATACGCAGTATTTT.

This clone occurred a few times. V and J are TRBV28 and TRBJ1-4; D possibly corresponds to TRBD1 (6 bases). The CDR3 covers 16 residues. Germline CDR1 and CDR2: MDHEN and SYDVKM. Trimming removed 2 bases from V and 7 bases from J, with 17 bases in between. The CDR3 protein is CASSLSGGGRFEKLFF. The DNA for the CDR3 is TGTGCCAGCAGTTTAAGTGGCGGGGGGCGTTTTGAAAAACTGTTTTTT. Together with reference TRBV28 and TRBJ1-4, the CDR3 gives the full variable domain: DVKVTQSSRYLVKRTGEKVFLECVQDMDHENMFWYRQDPGLGLRLIYFSYDVKMKEKGDIPEGYSVSREKKERFSLILESASTNQTSMYLCASSLSGGGRFEKLFFGSGTQLSVL.

The V and J genes are TRBV18 and TRBJ1-1; 7 nucleotides match TRBD1. This CDR3 is built from 12 residues. V lost 6 bases and J lost 5; bases outside the gene matches: 3. Germline CDR1 and CDR2: KGHSH and LQKENI. This CDR3 is CASSKTGTEAFF. The CDR3 bases are TGTGCCAGCTCCAAGACAGGGACTGAAGCTTTCTTT.

The chain carries TRBV10-3 and TRBJ2-2; 11 bases agree with TRBD2. The CDR3 extends over 14 amino acids. CDR1 is ENHRY, CDR2 SYGVKD, per germline. V dropped 7 bases and J dropped 6; count of bases not matched to a gene: 4. The CDR3 coding sequence is TGTGCCATCACCGGGACTAGCGGCTCCGGGGAGCTGTTTTTT. This encodes CAITGTSGSGELFF.

This sequence joins TRBV4-3 and TRBJ2-2, with D hard to call. Germline assignment: CDR1 LGHNA and CDR2 YSLEER. The CDR3 is 13 amino acids. V was cut by 5 bases and J by 0 bases, with 4 bases left in between. Here the CDR3 reads CASSYSNTGELFF. The DNA for the CDR3 is TGCGCCAGCAGCTATTCGAACACCGGGGAGCTGTTTTTT.

This chain uses TRBV6-6 with TRBJ2-2; D perhaps matches TRBD2 (5 bases). CDR3 length: 16 residues. Trimming cost V 2 bases and J 4 bases, with 14 bases left between them. Germline CDR1 and CDR2: MNHNY and SVGAGI (reference sequence). The CDR3 DNA reads as TGTGCCAGCAGTTACAGGGTAGGACTTGTCACCGGGGAGCTGTTTTTT. This sequence encodes CASSYRVGLVTGELFF.

This chain connects TRBV28 to TRBJ1-6, with D hard to call. Trimming removed 9 bases at V and 16 bases at J, with 16 bases between. CDR1 and CDR2 from the germline V gene are MDHEN and SYDVKM. This CDR3 has 11 residues. The CDR3 loop reads CASSPGPTLHF. The CDR3 DNA sequence: TGTGCCAGTTCACCGGGTCCAACTCTCCACTTT. Together with reference TRBV28 and TRBJ1-6, the CDR3 gives the full variable domain: DVKVTQSSRYLVKRTGEKVFLECVQDMDHENMFWYRQDPGLGLRLIYFSYDVKMKEKGDIPEGYSVSREKKERFSLILESASTNQTSMYLCASSPGPTLHFGNGTRLTVT.

This rearrangement joins TRBV6-6 to TRBJ1-1; D is perhaps TRBD1 (6 bases). Trimming cost V 7 bases and J 3 bases, with 21 bases left between them. CDR1 is MNHNY, CDR2 SVGAGI, per germline (reference sequence). This CDR3 spans 16 amino acids. CDR3 bases: TGTGCCAGCATCCTTACGGGGGGGCGCGAGGACACTGAAGCTTTCTTT. Translation: CASILTGGREDTEAFF.

The chain carries TRBV7-7 and TRBJ2-1; 11 nucleotides agree with TRBD2. The ends lost 6 bases at V and 6 bases at J; junction bases unmatched: 13. This CDR3 is built from 17 residues. In germline, CDR1 is SSHAT, CDR2 FNYEAQ (reference sequence). CDR3 sequence (DNA): TGTGCCAGCAGTTTTCGGCCCGGGACTAGCGGACTCAATGAGCAGTTCTTC. Protein sequence: CASSFRPGTSGLNEQFF.

This clone was detected only a few times. V and J are TRBV12-5 and TRBJ2-7, with D perhaps TRBD2 (6 bases). CDR3 length: 17 residues. V was clipped by 7 bases and J by 2 bases, with 24 bases between them. In germline, CDR1 is LGHNT, CDR2 FRNRAP. The CDR3 protein is CASELVSGRGIPYEQYF. DNA for the CDR3: TGTGCTAGTGAGCTAGTATCCGGACGGGGGATTCCCTACGAGCAGTACTTC.

V is TRBV6-5 and J is TRBJ2-5; D not certain. V dropped 4 bases and J dropped 1 base, with 7 bases sitting between them. CDR1 is MNHEY and CDR2 is SVGAGI in the germline V gene. The CDR3 contains 13 residues. The chain's CDR3 is CASSFWAQETQYF. CDR3 sequence (DNA): TGTGCCAGCAGTTTCTGGGCCCAAGAGACCCAGTACTTC.

The rearrangement links TRBV19 to TRBJ1-2; TRBD1 is a possible D gene (6 bases). The germline V and J ends were trimmed by 1 base and 4 bases, with 10 bases remaining between them. The CDR3 has 14 residues. CDR1 and CDR2 (germline): LNHDA, SQIVND (reference sequence). The CDR3 loop reads CASSIGGQFYGYTF. In DNA form, the CDR3 reads TGTGCCAGTAGTATAGGCGGACAGTTCTATGGCTACACCTTC.

The chain carries TRBV5-5 and TRBJ1-5; no reliable D call. V dropped 2 bases and J dropped 4 bases, with 7 bases sitting between them. Germline CDR1 and CDR2: SGHKS and YYEKEE (reference sequence). This CDR3 spans 13 amino acids. The CDR3 nucleotides are TGTGCCAGCAGCTTTGCAGAAAATCAGCCCCAGCATTTT. Amino acid sequence: CASSFAENQPQHF. Using reference TRBV5-5 and TRBJ1-5 for the parts outside the CDR3, the full variable domain is DAGVTQSPTHLIKTRGQQVTLRCSPISGHKSVSWYQQVLGQGPQFIFQYYEKEERGRGNFPDRFSARQFPNYSSELNVNALLLGDSALYLCASSFAENQPQHFGDGTRLSIL.

The rearrangement joins TRBV28 to TRBJ2-7; 7 bases map to TRBD2. The junction had 4 bases not matched to a gene; V was cut back by 3 bases and J by 2 bases. Per the germline V gene, CDR1 is MDHEN and CDR2 is SYDVKM. This CDR3 region has 14 residues. The chain's CDR3 is CASSFSSGTYEQYF. The CDR3 DNA reads as TGTGCCAGCAGTTTCTCTAGCGGAACCTACGAGCAGTACTTC.

The chain joins TRBV5-6 to TRBJ2-4, with TRBD2 matching 7 bases. The length of the CDR3 is 14 residues. Germline values: CDR1 SGHDT, CDR2 YYEEEE. Trimming at V came to 1 base and at J to 7 bases, leaving 5 bases not matched to a gene. Here the CDR3 reads CASSLKEGGNIQYF. The CDR3 DNA follows: TGTGCCAGCAGCTTGAAGGAGGGAGGGAACATTCAGTACTTC.

V usage is TRBV5-4 and J usage is TRBJ2-3, with 14 bases matching TRBD2. This CDR3 has 16 residues. Unmatched junction bases numbered 5, after V lost 4 bases and J lost 4 bases. Germline CDR1 and CDR2: SGHNT and YYREEE (reference sequence). As DNA, the CDR3 is TGTGCCAGCAGCACCGGACTAGCGGGAGGATCAGATACGCAGTATTTT. Amino acids: CASSTGLAGGSDTQYF.

The gene calls are TRBV28 and TRBJ2-4; 7 nucleotides align to TRBD1. This CDR3 spans 15 amino acids. Per the germline V gene, CDR1 is MDHEN and CDR2 is SYDVKM. Losses at the gene ends were 6 bases for V and 5 bases for J; bases not matched to a gene: 10. The CDR3 DNA follows: TGTGCCAGCAGGGGACAGCCAAGGGCCCAAAACATTCAGTACTTC. Amino acids: CASRGQPRAQNIQYF. Supplemented by reference TRBV28 and TRBJ2-4, the full variable domain reads DVKVTQSSRYLVKRTGEKVFLECVQDMDHENMFWYRQDPGLGLRLIYFSYDVKMKEKGDIPEGYSVSREKKERFSLILESASTNQTSMYLCASRGQPRAQNIQYFGAGTRLSVL.

This clone was counted a single time. The gene calls are TRBV28 and TRBJ1-6; no definite D call. Germline loops: CDR1 MDHEN, CDR2 SYDVKM. Trimming took 6 bases from V and 4 from J, leaving 16 bases between them. CDR3 length: 16 residues. For the CDR3, the DNA is TGTGCCAGCAGGTTTACCGGGAGCAGATATAATTCACCCCTCCACTTT. It translates to CASRFTGSRYNSPLHF.

The V gene is TRBV30, the J gene TRBJ1-2; TRBD1 matches 8 bases. Germline-derived CDR1 and CDR2 are GTSNPN and SVGIG (reference sequence). This CDR3 has 12 residues. V shed 2 bases, J shed 8 bases, and the junction held 4 bases outside the gene matches. This CDR3 is CAWSSGGSGYTF. In DNA, the CDR3 is TGTGCCTGGAGTTCAGGGGGCAGCGGCTACACCTTC.

This clone was seen once. The V call is TRBV19, the J call TRBJ2-7; possibly TRBD2 for D (6 bases). With 5 bases removed from V and 3 bases from J, the gap between germline ends came to 11 bases. Per the germline V gene, CDR1 is LNHDA and CDR2 is SQIVND (reference sequence). CDR3 length equals 13 residues. Written as DNA, the CDR3 is TGTGCCAGTAGTCCCCTTAGCGGCTACGAGCAGTACTTC. Translation gives CASSPLSGYEQYF.

J is TRBJ1-5 and V is TRBV27; the D is unclear. The CDR3 is made up of 14 amino acids. Germline V gene data show CDR1 as MNHEY and CDR2 as SMNVEV (reference sequence). V lost 2 bases and J lost 4, with 9 bases in between. The CDR3, as DNA: TGTGCCAGCAGTTTAGGCTACGGGAATCAGCCCCAGCATTTT. It yields the protein CASSLGYGNQPQHF.